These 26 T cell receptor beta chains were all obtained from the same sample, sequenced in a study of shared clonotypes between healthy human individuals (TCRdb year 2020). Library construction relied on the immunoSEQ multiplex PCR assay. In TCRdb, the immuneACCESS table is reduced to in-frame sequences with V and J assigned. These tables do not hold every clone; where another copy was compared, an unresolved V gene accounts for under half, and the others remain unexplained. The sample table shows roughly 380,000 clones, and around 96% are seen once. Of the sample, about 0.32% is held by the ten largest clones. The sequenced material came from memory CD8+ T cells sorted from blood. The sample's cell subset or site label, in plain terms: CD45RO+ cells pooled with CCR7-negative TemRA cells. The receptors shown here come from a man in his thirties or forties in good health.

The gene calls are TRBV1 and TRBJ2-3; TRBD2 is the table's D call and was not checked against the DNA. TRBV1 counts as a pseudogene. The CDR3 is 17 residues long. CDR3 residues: CTSSQEARREDTDTQYF. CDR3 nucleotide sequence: TGCACCAGCAGCCAAGAGGCTCGGCGGGAGGATACAGATACGCAGTATTTT.

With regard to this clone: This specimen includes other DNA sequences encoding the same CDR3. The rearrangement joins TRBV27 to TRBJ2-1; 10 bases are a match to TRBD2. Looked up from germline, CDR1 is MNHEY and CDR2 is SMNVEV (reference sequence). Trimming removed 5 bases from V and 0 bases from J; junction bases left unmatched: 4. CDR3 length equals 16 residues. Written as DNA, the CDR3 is TGTGCCAGCAGTCTCTCTAGCGGGAGCTCCTACAATGAGCAGTTCTTC. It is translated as CASSLSSGSSYNEQFF.

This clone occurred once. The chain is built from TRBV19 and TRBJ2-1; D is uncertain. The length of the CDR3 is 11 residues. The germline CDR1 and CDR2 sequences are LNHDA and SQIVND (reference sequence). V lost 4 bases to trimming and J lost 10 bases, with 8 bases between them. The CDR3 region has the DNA TGTGCCAGTAGTAGTGCGCCAGAGCAGTTCTTC. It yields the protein CASSSAPEQFF.

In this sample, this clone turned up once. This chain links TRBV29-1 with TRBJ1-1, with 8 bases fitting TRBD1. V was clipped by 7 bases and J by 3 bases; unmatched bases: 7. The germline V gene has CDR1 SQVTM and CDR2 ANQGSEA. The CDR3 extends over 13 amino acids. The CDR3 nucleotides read TGCAGCGCAGTGGGACAGGCCGACACTGAAGCTTTCTTT. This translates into CSAVGQADTEAFF.

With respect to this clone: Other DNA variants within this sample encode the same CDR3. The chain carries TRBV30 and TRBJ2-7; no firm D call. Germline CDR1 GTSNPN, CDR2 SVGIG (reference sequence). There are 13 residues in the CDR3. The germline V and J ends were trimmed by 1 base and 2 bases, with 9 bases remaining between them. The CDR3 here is CAWSGRLPYEQYF. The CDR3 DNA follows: TGTGCCTGGAGTGGGCGCCTTCCCTACGAGCAGTACTTC.

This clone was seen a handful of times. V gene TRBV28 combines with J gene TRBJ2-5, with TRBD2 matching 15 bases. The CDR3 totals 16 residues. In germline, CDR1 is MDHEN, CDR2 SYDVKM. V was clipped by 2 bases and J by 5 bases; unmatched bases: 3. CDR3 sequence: CASSLGTSGRRETQYF. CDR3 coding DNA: TGTGCCAGCAGTTTAGGGACTAGCGGGAGGCGGGAGACCCAGTACTTC.

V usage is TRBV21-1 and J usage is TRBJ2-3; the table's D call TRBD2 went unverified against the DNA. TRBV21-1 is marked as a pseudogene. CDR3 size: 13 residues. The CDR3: CASSKVLREPQYF. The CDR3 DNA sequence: TGTGCCAGCAGCAAAGTTTTACGGGAGCCGCAGTATTTT.

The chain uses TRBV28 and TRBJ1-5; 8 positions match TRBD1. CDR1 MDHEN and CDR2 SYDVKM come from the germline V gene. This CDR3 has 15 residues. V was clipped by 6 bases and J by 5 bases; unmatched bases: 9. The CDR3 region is CASSSAGTGDQPQHF. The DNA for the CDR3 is TGTGCCAGCAGCTCTGCGGGGACAGGAGATCAGCCCCAGCATTTT.

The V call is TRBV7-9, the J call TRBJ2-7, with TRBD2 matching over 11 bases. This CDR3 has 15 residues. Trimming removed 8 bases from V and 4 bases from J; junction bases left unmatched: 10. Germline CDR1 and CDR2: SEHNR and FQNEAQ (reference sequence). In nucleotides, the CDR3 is TGTGCCAGCGGTAAGCCACTAGCGGGAGCTTACGAGCAGTACTTC. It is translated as CASGKPLAGAYEQYF. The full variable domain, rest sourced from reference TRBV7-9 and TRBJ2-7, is DTGVSQNPRHKITKRGQNVTFRCDPISEHNRLYWYRQTLGQGPEFLTYFQNEAQLEKSRLLSDRFSAERPKGSFSTLEIQRTEQGDSAMYLCASGKPLAGAYEQYFGPGTRLTVT.

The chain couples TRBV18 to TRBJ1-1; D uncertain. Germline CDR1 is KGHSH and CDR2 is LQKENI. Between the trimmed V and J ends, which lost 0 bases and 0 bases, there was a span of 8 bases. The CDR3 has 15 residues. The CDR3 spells CASSPPRVMNTEAFF. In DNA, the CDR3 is TGTGCCAGCTCACCACCCCGGGTAATGAACACTGAAGCTTTCTTT.

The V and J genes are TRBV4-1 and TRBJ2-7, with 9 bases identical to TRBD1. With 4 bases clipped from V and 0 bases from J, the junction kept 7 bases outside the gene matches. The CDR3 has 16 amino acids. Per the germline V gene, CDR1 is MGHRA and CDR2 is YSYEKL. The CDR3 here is CASSLTGQGDSYEQYF. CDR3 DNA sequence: TGCGCCAGCAGCCTTACGGGACAGGGCGACTCCTACGAGCAGTACTTC.

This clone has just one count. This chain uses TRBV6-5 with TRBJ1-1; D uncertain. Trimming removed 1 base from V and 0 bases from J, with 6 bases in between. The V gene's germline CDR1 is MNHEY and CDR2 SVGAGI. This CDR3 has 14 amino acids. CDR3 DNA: TGTGCCAGCAGTTACTTAGCGATGAACACTGAAGCTTTCTTT. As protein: CASSYLAMNTEAFF.

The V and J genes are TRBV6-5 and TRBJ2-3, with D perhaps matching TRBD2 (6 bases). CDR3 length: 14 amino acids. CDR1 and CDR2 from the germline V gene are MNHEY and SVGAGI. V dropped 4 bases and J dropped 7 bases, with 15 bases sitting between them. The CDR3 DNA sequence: TGTGCCAGCAGTTCACCGGGAGTCGGAAATACGCAGTATTTT. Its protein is CASSSPGVGNTQYF.

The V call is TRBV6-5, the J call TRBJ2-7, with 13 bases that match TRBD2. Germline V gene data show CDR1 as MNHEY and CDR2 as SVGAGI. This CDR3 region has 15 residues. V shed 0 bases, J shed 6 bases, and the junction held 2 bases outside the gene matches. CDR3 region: CASSYSRLAGGEQYF. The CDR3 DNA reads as TGTGCCAGCAGTTACTCGAGACTAGCGGGGGGCGAGCAGTACTTC.

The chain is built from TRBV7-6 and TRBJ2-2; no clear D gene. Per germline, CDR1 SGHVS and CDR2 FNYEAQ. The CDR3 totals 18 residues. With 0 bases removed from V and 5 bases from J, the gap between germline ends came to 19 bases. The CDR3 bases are TGTGCCAGCAGCTTAGCGCGAGACTCTCGAGAGAGGACCGGGGAGCTGTTTTTT. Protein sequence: CASSLARDSRERTGELFF.

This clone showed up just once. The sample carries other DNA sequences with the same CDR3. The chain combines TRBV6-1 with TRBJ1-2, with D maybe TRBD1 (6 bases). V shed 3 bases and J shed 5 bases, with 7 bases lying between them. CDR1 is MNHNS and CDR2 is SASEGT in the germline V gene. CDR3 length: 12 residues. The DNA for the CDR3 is TGTGCCAGCAGTGACAGGGGATATGGCTACACCTTC. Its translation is CASSDRGYGYTF.

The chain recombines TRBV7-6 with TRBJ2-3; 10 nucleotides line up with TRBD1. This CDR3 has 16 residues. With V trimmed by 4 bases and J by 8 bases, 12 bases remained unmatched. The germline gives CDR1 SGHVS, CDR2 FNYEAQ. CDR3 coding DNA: TGTGCCAGCAGCTCAGAGGGGACAGGGGAGAGTACTACGCAGTATTTT. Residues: CASSSEGTGESTTQYF.

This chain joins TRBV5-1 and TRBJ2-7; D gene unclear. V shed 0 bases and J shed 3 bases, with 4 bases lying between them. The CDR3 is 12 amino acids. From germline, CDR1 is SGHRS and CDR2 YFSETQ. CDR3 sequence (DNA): TGCGCCAGCAGCTTGGACAACTACGAGCAGTACTTC. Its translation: CASSLDNYEQYF.

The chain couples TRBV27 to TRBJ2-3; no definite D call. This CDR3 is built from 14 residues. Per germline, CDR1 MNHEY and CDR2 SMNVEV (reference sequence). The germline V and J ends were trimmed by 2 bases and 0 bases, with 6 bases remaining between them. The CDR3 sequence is CASSLGWSTDTQYF. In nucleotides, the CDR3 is TGTGCCAGCAGTTTAGGGTGGAGCACAGATACGCAGTATTTT.

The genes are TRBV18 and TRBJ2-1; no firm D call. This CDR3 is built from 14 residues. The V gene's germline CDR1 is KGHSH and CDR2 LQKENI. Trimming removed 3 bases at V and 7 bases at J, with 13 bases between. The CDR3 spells CASSPQEVRNEQFF. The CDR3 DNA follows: TGTGCCAGCTCACCTCAAGAGGTACGAAATGAGCAGTTCTTC. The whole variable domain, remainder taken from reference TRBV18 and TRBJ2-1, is NAGVMQNPRHLVRRRGQEARLRCSPMKGHSHVYWYRQLPEEGLKFMVYLQKENIIDESGMPKERFSAEFPKEGPSILRIQQVVRGDSAAYFCASSPQEVRNEQFFGPGTRLTVL.

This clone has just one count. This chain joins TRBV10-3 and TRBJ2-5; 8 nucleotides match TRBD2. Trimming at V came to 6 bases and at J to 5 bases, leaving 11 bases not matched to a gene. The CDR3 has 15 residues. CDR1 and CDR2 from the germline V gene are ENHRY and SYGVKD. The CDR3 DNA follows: TGTGCCATCAGCCTGACTAGCGAACCTCACGAGACCCAGTACTTC. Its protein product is CAISLTSEPHETQYF.

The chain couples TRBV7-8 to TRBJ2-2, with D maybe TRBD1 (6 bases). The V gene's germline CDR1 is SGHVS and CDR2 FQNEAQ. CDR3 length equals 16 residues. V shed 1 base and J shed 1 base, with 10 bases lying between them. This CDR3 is CASSLVTGRNTGELFF. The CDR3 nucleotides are TGTGCCAGCAGCTTAGTTACAGGGCGGAACACCGGGGAGCTGTTTTTT.

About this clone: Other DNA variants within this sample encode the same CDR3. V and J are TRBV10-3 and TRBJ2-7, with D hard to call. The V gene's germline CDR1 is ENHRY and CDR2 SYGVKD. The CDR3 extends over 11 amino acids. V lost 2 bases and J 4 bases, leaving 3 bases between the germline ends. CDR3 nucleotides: TGTGCCATCAGTGAGGGATACGAGCAGTACTTC. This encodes CAISEGYEQYF.

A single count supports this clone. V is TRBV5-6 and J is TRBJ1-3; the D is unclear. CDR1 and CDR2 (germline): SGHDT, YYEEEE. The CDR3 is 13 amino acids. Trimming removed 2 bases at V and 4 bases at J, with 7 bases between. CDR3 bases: TGTGCCAGCAGCTTTTCATCAGGAAACACCATATATTTT. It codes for CASSFSSGNTIYF.

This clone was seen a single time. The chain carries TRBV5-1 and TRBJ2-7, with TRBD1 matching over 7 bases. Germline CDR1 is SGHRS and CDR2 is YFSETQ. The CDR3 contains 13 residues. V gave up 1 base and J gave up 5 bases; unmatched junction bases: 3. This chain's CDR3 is CASSLTGVHEQYF. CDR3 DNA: TGCGCCAGCAGCTTGACAGGGGTTCACGAGCAGTACTTC.

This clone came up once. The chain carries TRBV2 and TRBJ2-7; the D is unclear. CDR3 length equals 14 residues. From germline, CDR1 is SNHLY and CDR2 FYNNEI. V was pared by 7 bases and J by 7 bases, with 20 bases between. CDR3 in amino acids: CASTAPLRRLEQYF. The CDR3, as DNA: TGTGCCAGCACAGCCCCCCTGAGACGATTAGAGCAGTACTTC.